The T cell receptor (beta chain) under discussion was sequenced for a study of chemoradiotherapy in HPV16-positive cancers. Background on the study: A couple of HPV16-positive patients' cells yielded candidate HPV-specific clones and common motifs.

Assay used: immunoSEQ multiplex PCR; TCRdb lists only in-frame clones, some missing. The sample carries approximately 20,000 clones, over 85% recorded once. Note on this clone: Its cognate antigen is unknown.

Study findings and constraints: Candidate HPV-specific clones and E7-related TCR motifs grew in tumor during treatment. HPV-specific T cells were functionally defined from only a couple of HPV16-positive patients.

This CDR3 is built from 14 residues. V lost 7 bases and J 4 bases, leaving 15 bases between the germline ends. Germline V gives CDR1 SGHRS, CDR2 YFSETQ. The rearrangement uses TRBV5-1 and TRBJ2-1; maybe TRBD1 (6 bases). The sequence was obtained from a human donor with HPV-associated anogenital cancer. The sample was blood, taken from a patient who underwent chemoradiotherapy. CDR3 amino acids: CASLGQPYYNEQFF. The CDR3 DNA follows: TGCGCCAGCCTAGGACAGCCCTATTACAATGAGCAGTTCTTC.